This T cell receptor (beta chain) emerged from a study of shared clonotypes between healthy human individuals. Overall study: A couple of women and a few men aged 18 to 49 served as donors.

CDR1 and CDR2 from the germline V gene are SEHNR and FQNEAQ (reference sequence). The CDR3 length is 17 residues. V was shortened by 4 bases and J by 2 bases, with 20 bases between the two germline ends. Clones were read by immunoSEQ multiplex PCR, and TCRdb kept only the in-frame ones, dropping some. The sample contains around 700,000 clones, around four fifths of which appear only once. Study-wide results and caveats: All-four-donor shared clonotypes had higher generation probabilities than non-shared clonotypes did.

This clone showed up just a few times. Its antigen is not identified. The donor population consisted of healthy HIV-negative adults with no recent acute infections or vaccinations. Only Caucasian adults living in Nashville, Tennessee made up the donor group. The genes are TRBV7-9 and TRBJ2-5; D remains unclear. Sequenced: memory CD4+ T cells sorted from blood. Indicated subset: CD45RA-negative fraction. The sequence derives from a woman aged 25 to 39 in good health. Here the CDR3 reads CASSSFPGKGKQETQYF. Written as DNA, the CDR3 is TGTGCCAGCAGCTCATTCCCCGGAAAGGGTAAACAAGAGACCCAGTACTTC.